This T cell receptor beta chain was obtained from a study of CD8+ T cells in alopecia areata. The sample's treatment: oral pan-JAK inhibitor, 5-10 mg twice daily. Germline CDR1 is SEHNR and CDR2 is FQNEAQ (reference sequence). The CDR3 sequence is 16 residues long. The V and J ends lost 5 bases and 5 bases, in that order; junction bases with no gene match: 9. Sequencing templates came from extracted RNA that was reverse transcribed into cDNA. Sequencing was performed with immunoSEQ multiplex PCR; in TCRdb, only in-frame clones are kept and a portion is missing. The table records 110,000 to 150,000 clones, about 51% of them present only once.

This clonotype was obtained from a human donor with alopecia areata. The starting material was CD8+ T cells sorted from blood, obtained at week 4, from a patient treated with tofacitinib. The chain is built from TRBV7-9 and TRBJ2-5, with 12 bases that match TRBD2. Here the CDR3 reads CASSVLAGGFDETQYF. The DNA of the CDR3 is TGTGCCAGCAGCGTTCTAGCGGGGGGGTTCGATGAGACCCAGTACTTC.